This section outlines one TCR beta chain sequence together with its context. What it binds is unknown. The sample is drawn from a study of vaccination and CD4 T cells after COVID-19. Treatment defined: approximately nine-day PBMC culture with coronavirus spike peptide pools or control peptides (ViraFEST assay). V was trimmed by 0 bases and J by 6 bases, leaving 11 bases between them. In germline, CDR1 is LNHDA, CDR2 SQIVND (reference sequence). The CDR3 length is 14 residues. At the Johns Hopkins FTIC core, DNA taken from cultured CD4+ T cells was sequenced by way of the Oncomine TCR Beta short-read assay. TCRdb processed the PCR reads anew with MiXCR; each CDR3 protein has one entry. The data hold 7,000 to 9,500 distinct CDR3 sequences, with about 54% observed a single time.

The sequenced material came from CD4+ T cells from blood, cultured in vitro. The origin of this receptor is a human donor who had recovered from COVID-19. The chain has TRBV19 and TRBJ1-1, with a weak D call TRBD1 (5 bases). The chain's CDR3 is CASSIDRGWAEAFF. The CDR3 coding sequence is TGTGCCAGTAGTATAGATCGGGGGTGGGCTGAAGCTTTCTTT.